The clone carrying this TCR beta chain was recorded a few times. What it binds is not known. This sample was included in a study of CD8 T cells in ankylosing spondylitis. Study-wide results and caveats: Significant enrichment of disease-linked clones was reported in matched ankylosing spondylitis synovial fluid. Eight or nine highly homologous variants formed a TCR beta motif that appeared characteristic of ankylosing spondylitis blood.

CDR3 size: 13 residues. Trimming shortened V by 2 bases and J by 3 bases, and 11 bases separated the two germline ends. CDR1 DFQATT and CDR2 SNEGSKA come from the germline V gene (reference sequence). Libraries for TCR beta were made by quantitative 5'-RACE with molecular barcodes. One entry per CDR3 protein, called by TCRdb with MiXCR from the 5' RACE reads. This table holds around 320,000 distinct CDR3 sequences, around 20% found once. The origin of this receptor is a female donor with ankylosing spondylitis or in good health (not recorded which). The material sequenced was blood, either unsorted or a sorted T cell fraction (not recorded which). This chain uses TRBV20-1 with TRBJ2-7, with D unresolved. The CDR3 spells CSARYDGFYEQYF. CDR3 DNA: TGCAGTGCTAGATACGACGGGTTCTACGAGCAGTACTTC.